This record looks at one T cell receptor (beta chain) sequence and its context. Data came from immunoSEQ multiplex PCR; TCRdb stores just in-frame clones and leaves some out. The sample holds some 79,000 clones, about 93% seen once. This specimen belongs to a study of T cell changes during pregnancy in multiple sclerosis. Germline V gene lookup returns CDR1 MDHEN and CDR2 SYDVKM. Trimming removed 7 bases from V and 2 bases from J; junction bases left unmatched: 13. This CDR3 has 18 residues. The sequence came from a female donor with multiple sclerosis, enrolled in a pregnancy study. The source was CD4+ T cells from peripheral blood mononuclear cells, collected in the second trimester of pregnancy. This rearrangement joins TRBV28 to TRBJ1-3; 11 positions match TRBD1. CDR3 bases: TGTGCCAGCACCCCCGGGGGACAGGGGGTTCTAGCTGGAAACACCATATATTTT. Amino acid sequence: CASTPGGQGVLAGNTIYF. Complete variable domain (other parts from reference TRBV28 and TRBJ1-3): DVKVTQSSRYLVKRTGEKVFLECVQDMDHENMFWYRQDPGLGLRLIYFSYDVKMKEKGDIPEGYSVSREKKERFSLILESASTNQTSMYLCASTPGGQGVLAGNTIYFGEGSWLTVV.